A selection of T cell receptor beta chains follows, all from one sample in a study of blood T cell repertoires in COVID-19. Only in-frame clones appear in the TCRdb table, and some are missing; sequencing was by immunoSEQ multiplex PCR. The data contain under 150,000 clones, approximately 90% of them singletons. Sample: PBMCs or T cells enriched from blood (not recorded which). These receptor sequences come from a woman between 25 and 40 years old with acute COVID-19. CDR3s include the opening cysteine and the closing phenylalanine or tryptophan. The order of the fields is CDR3 DNA, CDR3 protein, J gene, D gene, V gene, clone size. A D gene is named only where the DNA matches it firmly. Clone size is stated in some rows and not others, as once, few, many or a class when expanded.

cdr3_nt: TGTGCCAGCAGCTTGCTGACAGGCACAGTTGAAGCTTTCTTT; cdr3_aa: CASSLLTGTVEAFF; j_call: TRBJ1-1; d_call: -; v_call: TRBV5-6; clone_size: -
cdr3_nt: TGCAGCGCTGGAGGTCTTGGTTCAGCTTTCTTT; cdr3_aa: CSAGGLGSAFF; j_call: TRBJ1-1; d_call: -; v_call: TRBV29-1; clone_size: -
cdr3_nt: TGTGCCAGCAGAGAGGGCAGCGGAGACACCGGGGAGCTGTTTTTT; cdr3_aa: CASREGSGDTGELFF; j_call: TRBJ2-2; d_call: -; v_call: TRBV6-4; clone_size: -
cdr3_nt: TGTGCCAGCAGCCAGGGGGCTTCTCTTCAAGAGACCCAGTACTTC; cdr3_aa: CASSQGASLQETQYF; j_call: TRBJ2-5; d_call: TRBD1; v_call: TRBV7-2; clone_size: -
cdr3_nt: TGTGCCAGCAGTTTATGGAGCGGGGGAGGCTACAATGAGCAGTTCTTC; cdr3_aa: CASSLWSGGGYNEQFF; j_call: TRBJ2-1; d_call: TRBD2; v_call: TRBV28; clone_size: -
cdr3_nt: TGTGCCAGCAGCTTAGCGCCGGTTCTAGCGGGAGGGCGGGGGGAGCTGTTTTTT; cdr3_aa: CASSLAPVLAGGRGELFF; j_call: TRBJ2-2; d_call: TRBD2; v_call: TRBV7-2; clone_size: -
cdr3_nt: TGTGCCAGCAGTTTAGCGGGAGGGCCCGAGCAGTACTTC; cdr3_aa: CASSLAGGPEQYF; j_call: TRBJ2-7; d_call: TRBD2; v_call: TRBV28; clone_size: -
cdr3_nt: TGTGCCAGCAGTTTACGTGGAAACACCATATATTTT; cdr3_aa: CASSLRGNTIYF; j_call: TRBJ1-3; d_call: -; v_call: TRBV28; clone_size: -
cdr3_nt: TGTGCCAGCAGGGCTAGCGGGAGGGTCACCGGGGAGCTGTTTTTT; cdr3_aa: CASRASGRVTGELFF; j_call: TRBJ2-2; d_call: TRBD2; v_call: TRBV6-1; clone_size: -
cdr3_nt: TGTGCCAGCAGCTTGGAACAGGGAGACTACGAGCAGTACTTC; cdr3_aa: CASSLEQGDYEQYF; j_call: TRBJ2-7; d_call: -; v_call: TRBV5-5; clone_size: -
cdr3_nt: TGTGCCAGCAGCTTAAGTCGAAGCCAGCCCCAGCATTTT; cdr3_aa: CASSLSRSQPQHF; j_call: TRBJ1-5; d_call: -; v_call: TRBV7-2; clone_size: -
cdr3_nt: TGTGCCAGCAGTGTGGACAGGGCCTACGAGCAGTACTTC; cdr3_aa: CASSVDRAYEQYF; j_call: TRBJ2-7; d_call: TRBD1; v_call: TRBV2; clone_size: -
cdr3_nt: TGTGCCAGCAGTGAGATTCCAGCGGGAGACCTCACCTACAATGAGCAGTTCTTC; cdr3_aa: CASSEIPAGDLTYNEQFF; j_call: TRBJ2-1; d_call: TRBD2; v_call: TRBV6-1; clone_size: -
cdr3_nt: TGTGCCTGGAGTCAGGGCCCCACTGAAGCTTTCTTT; cdr3_aa: CAWSQGPTEAFF; j_call: TRBJ1-1; d_call: -; v_call: TRBV30; clone_size: -
cdr3_nt: TGTGCCACCAGCAGAGATAGGGGCGGGAGCTCCTACAATGAGCAGTTCTTC; cdr3_aa: CATSRDRGGSSYNEQFF; j_call: TRBJ2-1; d_call: TRBD2; v_call: TRBV15; clone_size: few
cdr3_nt: TGTGCCACCAGCAGAGATCTTACGGGCTATGGCTACACCTTC; cdr3_aa: CATSRDLTGYGYTF; j_call: TRBJ1-2; d_call: -; v_call: TRBV15; clone_size: -
cdr3_nt: TGCGCCAGCAGCTTGGCCCAGGGGGATAATGAAAAACTGTTTTTT; cdr3_aa: CASSLAQGDNEKLFF; j_call: TRBJ1-4; d_call: TRBD1; v_call: TRBV5-1; clone_size: -
cdr3_nt: TGTGCCAGTCCGAATCAGGGGACAACGTTCTTT; cdr3_aa: CASPNQGTTFF; j_call: TRBJ1-1; d_call: -; v_call: TRBV28; clone_size: few
cdr3_nt: TGTGCCATCAGTGAGTCGCTGGCGCCAGGAGAGACCCAGTACTTC; cdr3_aa: CAISESLAPGETQYF; j_call: TRBJ2-5; d_call: -; v_call: TRBV10-3; clone_size: once
cdr3_nt: TGTGCCAGCAGCTTGGGGAGGGGTGGGCAGCCCCAGCATTTT; cdr3_aa: CASSLGRGGQPQHF; j_call: TRBJ1-5; d_call: -; v_call: TRBV7-2; clone_size: few
cdr3_nt: TGTGCCAGCAGTGGCACTACACCGGGACTAGCGGGAGGGGTCACCTACAATGAGCAGTTCTTC; cdr3_aa: CASSGTTPGLAGGVTYNEQFF; j_call: TRBJ2-1; d_call: TRBD2; v_call: TRBV2; clone_size: -
cdr3_nt: TGTGCCACCAGTGATTTGGGCGGATACGAGCAGTACTTC; cdr3_aa: CATSDLGGYEQYF; j_call: TRBJ2-7; d_call: -; v_call: TRBV24-1; clone_size: -
cdr3_nt: TGTGCCAGCAGCCCATGGGCGGGGCGAAACAATGAGCAGTTCTTC; cdr3_aa: CASSPWAGRNNEQFF; j_call: TRBJ2-1; d_call: -; v_call: TRBV13; clone_size: once
cdr3_nt: TGTGCCACCAGCAGAGATCTACAGGGTGCTCCCCTCCACTTT; cdr3_aa: CATSRDLQGAPLHF; j_call: TRBJ1-6; d_call: -; v_call: TRBV15; clone_size: -
cdr3_nt: TGCAGTGCTAGTGAGACTAGCGAAATATTTCAAGAGACCCAGTACTTC; cdr3_aa: CSASETSEIFQETQYF; j_call: TRBJ2-5; d_call: TRBD2; v_call: TRBV20-1; clone_size: -
cdr3_nt: TGTGCCTGGAGTGTAGAGGGTACTCAGCCCCAGCATTTT; cdr3_aa: CAWSVEGTQPQHF; j_call: TRBJ1-5; d_call: -; v_call: TRBV30; clone_size: -
cdr3_nt: TGTGCCAGCAGCGAACAAGCAGGGGAGCAGTACTTC; cdr3_aa: CASSEQAGEQYF; j_call: TRBJ2-7; d_call: -; v_call: TRBV9; clone_size: -
cdr3_nt: TGTGCCAGCAGTTACTCGGCTATAGGAGCGGAAGATGGCTACACCTTC; cdr3_aa: CASSYSAIGAEDGYTF; j_call: TRBJ1-2; d_call: -; v_call: TRBV6-2/TRBV6-3; clone_size: -
cdr3_nt: TGTGCCACTACAGGGGGGGGAACCGGGGAGCTGTTTTTT; cdr3_aa: CATTGGGTGELFF; j_call: TRBJ2-2; d_call: -; v_call: TRBV24-1; clone_size: -
cdr3_nt: TGTGCCAGCAGCTTAGCCCTAACTAATGAAAAACTGTTTTTT; cdr3_aa: CASSLALTNEKLFF; j_call: TRBJ1-4; d_call: -; v_call: TRBV7-9; clone_size: few
cdr3_nt: TGCGCCAGCGAACGAGGGGGACTAGCGGGAGGGCCGACCGGGGAGCTGTTTTTT; cdr3_aa: CASERGGLAGGPTGELFF; j_call: TRBJ2-2; d_call: TRBD2; v_call: TRBV5-1; clone_size: -
cdr3_nt: TGTGCCAGCAGTGTTCTAAGCGGCCAAGAGACCCAGTACTTC; cdr3_aa: CASSVLSGQETQYF; j_call: TRBJ2-5; d_call: -; v_call: TRBV2; clone_size: -
cdr3_nt: TGTGCCAGCAGTGAAACTAGCGGGTCCTACGAGCAGTACTTC; cdr3_aa: CASSETSGSYEQYF; j_call: TRBJ2-7; d_call: TRBD2; v_call: TRBV2; clone_size: -
cdr3_nt: TGTGCCAGCAGCCCCACAGGGGGCGCGTTTCGCGGCTACACCTTC; cdr3_aa: CASSPTGGAFRGYTF; j_call: TRBJ1-2; d_call: TRBD1; v_call: TRBV3-1/TRBV3-2; clone_size: -
cdr3_nt: TGCAGCGTTGGGGACAGGGTAACCTACGAGCAGTACTTC; cdr3_aa: CSVGDRVTYEQYF; j_call: TRBJ2-7; d_call: TRBD1; v_call: TRBV29-1; clone_size: -
cdr3_nt: TGCGCCAGCAGCAAGGACCCGGGACAGGGGGTCAATGAGCAGTTCTTC; cdr3_aa: CASSKDPGQGVNEQFF; j_call: TRBJ2-1; d_call: TRBD1; v_call: TRBV5-1; clone_size: -
cdr3_nt: TGTGCCAGTAGATTTGGAGAGGCGAACACTGAAGCTTTCTTT; cdr3_aa: CASRFGEANTEAFF; j_call: TRBJ1-1; d_call: -; v_call: TRBV19; clone_size: -
cdr3_nt: TGTGCCAGCAGGCAGGGATCCCAGAACACTGAAGCTTTCTTT; cdr3_aa: CASRQGSQNTEAFF; j_call: TRBJ1-1; d_call: -; v_call: TRBV7-2; clone_size: -